This T cell receptor (beta chain) is drawn from a study of tumour-infiltrating T cells in Burkitt lymphoma. The table came from immunoSEQ multiplex PCR; TCRdb's copy has only in-frame clones and leaves some out. The profile shows roughly 1,000 clones, 10% to 15% of them singletons. This clone has more than one count but fewer than ten. The CDR3 contains 13 residues. With 3 bases removed from V and 1 base from J, the gap between germline ends came to 7 bases. In germline, CDR1 is GTSNPN, CDR2 SVGIG (reference sequence). The chain couples TRBV30 to TRBJ1-3; weak D call: TRBD1 (6 bases). The TCR sequence derives from a human donor with Burkitt lymphoma. Sequenced: tumor tissue. The CDR3 loop reads CAWRQGSGNTIYF. DNA for the CDR3: TGTGCCTGGAGACAGGGTTCTGGAAACACCATATATTTT.